These 25 T cell receptor beta chains came from one sample sequenced in a study of shared clonotypes between healthy human individuals. The assay was immunoSEQ multiplex PCR, and TCRdb's table has in-frame clones only and misses some. The table includes around 1.9 million clones, 85% to 95% detected once. CD45RO-negative cells were positively selected for CCR7, leaving out terminally differentiated effector memory CD45RA+ cells. Sequenced: naive CD8+ T cells from PBMCs. Receptors were obtained from a man aged 18 to 29 in good health. Some clones in this sample may be carry-over from other donors' samples.

The chain joins TRBV28 to TRBJ2-3; D is ambiguous. The CDR3 contains 14 residues. Trimming took off 3 bases at V and 3 bases at J, with 10 bases between the two ends. Germline V gives CDR1 MDHEN, CDR2 SYDVKM. Here the CDR3 DNA reads TGTGCCAGCAGTTTTCCTGCGGAAACAGATACGCAGTATTTT. The encoded protein is CASSFPAETDTQYF.

The gene calls are TRBV19 and TRBJ2-2; D unclear. V was clipped by 7 bases and J by 4 bases, with 13 bases between them. Germline-derived CDR1 and CDR2 are LNHDA and SQIVND (reference sequence). This CDR3 comprises 14 residues. For the CDR3, the DNA is TGTGCCAGTATGCAGAGGCCGGCCACCGGGGAGCTGTTTTTT. Protein sequence: CASMQRPATGELFF.

Concerning this clone itself: Other DNA sequences in the same sample also yield this CDR3. The rearrangement uses TRBV5-6 and TRBJ2-7; 8 bases are shared with TRBD2. Germline-derived CDR1 and CDR2 are SGHDT and YYEEEE. V dropped 0 bases and J dropped 1; count of bases not matched to a gene: 3. The CDR3 consists of 15 residues. The CDR3 is CASSLGGTSSYEQYF. CDR3 nucleotides: TGTGCCAGCAGCTTGGGCGGGACTAGTTCCTACGAGCAGTACTTC.

This clone was seen a handful of times. V usage is TRBV10-3 and J usage is TRBJ1-5; 10 bases are a match to TRBD1. CDR1 ENHRY and CDR2 SYGVKD come from the germline V gene. The CDR3 length is 14 residues. The trim removed 4 bases at V and 5 bases at J, leaving 2 bases unmatched. The chain's CDR3 is CAISAGTGDQPQHF. The CDR3 bases are TGTGCCATCAGTGCGGGGACAGGGGATCAGCCCCAGCATTTT.

DNA of the CDR3: TGCGCCAGCAGCAGGAGACTAGCGACATCCTACAATGAGCAGTTCTTC. Protein product: CASSRRLATSYNEQFF. The chain recombines TRBV5-1 with TRBJ2-1; 8 nucleotides agree with TRBD2. V lost 4 bases and J lost 1; bases outside the gene matches: 7. CDR1 SGHRS and CDR2 YFSETQ come from the germline V gene. The CDR3 length is 16 residues.

CDR3: CASSLPGGNTGELFF. CDR3 DNA: TGCGCCAGCAGCTTGCCAGGGGGCAACACCGGGGAGCTGTTTTTT. The chain recombines TRBV5-1 with TRBJ2-2; TRBD1 matches 8 bases. The V segment lost 1 base and the J segment 2 bases; nucleotides outside the gene matches: 1. The CDR3 loop spans 15 amino acids. Germline CDR1 and CDR2: SGHRS and YFSETQ. The entire variable domain, with the rest obtained from reference TRBV5-1 and TRBJ2-2, is as follows: KAGVTQTPRYLIKTRGQQVTLSCSPISGHRSVSWYQQTPGQGLQFLFEYFSETQRNKGNFPGRFSGRQFSNSRSEMNVSTLELGDSALYLCASSLPGGNTGELFFGEGSRLTVL.

The rearrangement uses TRBV9 and TRBJ2-1, with TRBD2 identical over 9 bases. The junction had 8 bases not matched to a gene; V was cut back by 0 bases and J by 7 bases. Germline V lookup: CDR1 SGDLS, CDR2 YYNGEE. The CDR3 consists of 16 residues. The CDR3 sequence is CASSVVSGSFGNEQFF. CDR3 nucleotide sequence: TGTGCCAGCAGCGTAGTTAGCGGGAGTTTCGGTAATGAGCAGTTCTTC.

The J gene is TRBJ2-7, the V gene TRBV7-9; 7 nucleotides match TRBD2. The CDR3 spans 13 residues. Unmatched junction bases numbered 6, after V lost 5 bases and J lost 5 bases. Looked up from germline, CDR1 is SEHNR and CDR2 is FQNEAQ (reference sequence). CDR3: CASSQRLADEQYF. CDR3 coding DNA: TGTGCCAGCAGCCAGCGGCTAGCGGACGAGCAGTACTTC.

The V call is TRBV5-4, the J call TRBJ2-1, with TRBD2 as a possible D gene (5 bases). The CDR3 is 16 amino acids. V lost 2 bases, J lost 6 bases, and 18 bases lay in between. Germline CDR1 and CDR2: SGHNT and YYREEE (reference sequence). DNA for the CDR3: TGTGCCAGCAGCTTTAGGGCCAGCGGCCTTACCAATGAGCAGTTCTTC. As protein: CASSFRASGLTNEQFF.

The V and J genes are TRBV25-1 and TRBJ2-3; the D gene is possibly TRBD1 (5 bases). CDR3 length: 13 residues. Trimming stripped 3 bases from V and 6 bases from J, with 10 bases between. Germline loops: CDR1 MGHDK, CDR2 SYGVNS. Here the CDR3 DNA reads TGTGCCAGCAGTGATCAGGGTTTGGATACGCAGTATTTT. Amino acids: CASSDQGLDTQYF.

The J gene is TRBJ1-1, the V gene TRBV14; maybe TRBD1 (6 bases). Germline V gives CDR1 SGHDN, CDR2 FVKESK. This CDR3 is 16 amino acids long. V lost 2 bases and J lost 3, with 16 bases in between. The CDR3 nucleotides read TGTGCCAGCAGCCAATTCCCAGGGGTACGAGACACTGAAGCTTTCTTT. It translates to CASSQFPGVRDTEAFF.

This clone was observed once. The chain joins TRBV27 to TRBJ2-3; D possibly corresponds to TRBD1 (5 bases). CDR3 length: 16 residues. Deletions cut 2 bases from V and 4 bases from J, with 16 bases between. CDR1 and CDR2 from the germline V gene are MNHEY and SMNVEV (reference sequence). CDR3 amino acids: CASSLRTYSGADTQYF. In nucleotides, the CDR3 is TGTGCCAGCAGTTTAAGGACATACAGTGGCGCAGATACGCAGTATTTT.

This sequence joins TRBV5-4 and TRBJ2-7, with TRBD1 matching over 7 bases. V lost 3 bases and J lost 1; bases outside the gene matches: 7. Germline CDR1 SGHNT, CDR2 YYREEE (reference sequence). The CDR3 extends over 15 amino acids. The CDR3 region has the DNA TGTGCCAGCAGCTACACCGGGACAGTTTCCTACGAGCAGTACTTC. Amino acid sequence: CASSYTGTVSYEQYF.

The V gene is TRBV27, the J gene TRBJ2-3, with TRBD2 matching over 11 bases. V shed 6 bases and J 6 bases; nucleotides not matched to a gene: 5. The length of the CDR3 is 14 residues. Germline CDR1 and CDR2: MNHEY and SMNVEV (reference sequence). This chain's CDR3 is CASSGLAGSDTQYF. The CDR3, as DNA: TGTGCCAGCAGCGGACTAGCGGGTTCTGATACGCAGTATTTT.

The chain uses TRBV6-6 and TRBJ2-7, with D uncertain. Germline V lookup: CDR1 MNHNY, CDR2 SVGAGI (reference sequence). Trimming stripped 0 bases from V and 7 bases from J, with 10 bases between. The CDR3 consists of 13 residues. CDR3 DNA: TGTGCCAGCAGTTACTCGATTATGAGTGAGCAGTACTTC. It codes for CASSYSIMSEQYF.

The rearrangement uses TRBV29-1 and TRBJ2-1; 12 nucleotides align to TRBD2. CDR3 length: 15 amino acids. Germline V CDR1 and CDR2: SQVTM, ANQGSEA. With 4 bases clipped from V and 8 bases from J, the junction kept 9 bases outside the gene matches. Here the CDR3 DNA reads TGCAGCGTTGGTGAGACTAGCGGGAGAAACGATGAGCAGTTCTTC. This codes for CSVGETSGRNDEQFF.

V usage is TRBV5-6 and J usage is TRBJ2-5; a weak D match, TRBD1 (6 bases). V was shortened by 1 base and J by 5 bases, with 12 bases between the two germline ends. The length of the CDR3 is 14 residues. Germline V gene data show CDR1 as SGHDT and CDR2 as YYEEEE. The CDR3 loop reads CASSLTGSHETQYF. CDR3 nucleotides: TGTGCCAGCAGCTTGACAGGGTCCCATGAGACCCAGTACTTC.

The chain employs TRBV29-1 and TRBJ1-1, with D unclear. CDR1 and CDR2 from the germline V gene are SQVTM and ANQGSEA. CDR3 length: 14 amino acids. Trimming pared 4 bases from V and 0 bases from J, leaving 12 bases between. As DNA, the CDR3 is TGCAGCGTTGTGAGGACGGGGATGAACACTGAAGCTTTCTTT. It specifies CSVVRTGMNTEAFF.

The V and J genes are TRBV28 and TRBJ1-3; D unresolved. V lost 2 bases and J 0 bases, leaving 8 bases between the germline ends. The germline V gene has CDR1 MDHEN and CDR2 SYDVKM. The CDR3 covers 15 residues. The CDR3 DNA follows: TGTGCCAGCAGTTTACCCTCTTACTCTGGAAACACCATATATTTT. Encoded protein: CASSLPSYSGNTIYF.

This clone appeared a few times. The rearrangement links TRBV30 to TRBJ1-1; weak D call: TRBD1 (6 bases). CDR1 is GTSNPN, CDR2 SVGIG, per germline (reference sequence). V was cut by 2 bases and J by 4 bases, with 14 bases left in between. CDR3 size: 14 residues. CDR3 in amino acids: CAWSKTGWSTEAFF. The CDR3 DNA reads TGTGCCTGGAGTAAAACAGGGTGGAGCACTGAAGCTTTCTTT.

This clone was observed a single time. The chain uses TRBV9 and TRBJ1-5; D gene unclear. The CDR3 totals 18 residues. Germline V gene lookup returns CDR1 SGDLS and CDR2 YYNGEE. Trimming took 0 bases from V and 1 from J, leaving 17 bases between them. This chain's CDR3 is CASSVEFYLGVSNQPQHF. CDR3 sequence (DNA): TGTGCCAGCAGCGTAGAGTTCTATCTTGGGGTCAGCAATCAGCCCCAGCATTTT.

The chain has TRBV7-9 and TRBJ2-7; 8 bases fit TRBD2. This CDR3 has 15 amino acids. CDR1 is SEHNR and CDR2 is FQNEAQ in the germline V gene (reference sequence). Trimming cost V 4 bases and J 2 bases; bases outside gene matches: 7. CDR3 sequence (DNA): TGTGCCAGCAGCTATCTAGCGGGTGTAACCTACGAGCAGTACTTC. It is translated as CASSYLAGVTYEQYF.

The chain joins TRBV7-9 to TRBJ2-7; D call uncertain. Germline lookup yields CDR1 SEHNR and CDR2 FQNEAQ (reference sequence). V lost 5 bases and J lost 2, with 19 bases in between. There are 16 residues in the CDR3. The CDR3 DNA is TGTGCCAGCAGCGTGGCGGACCGATCAACTCCCTACGAGCAGTACTTC. Encoded protein: CASSVADRSTPYEQYF.

In regard to this clone: The same CDR3 also results from other DNA sequences found in this sample. V gene TRBV13 combines with J gene TRBJ2-7; D is uncertain. CDR1 PRHDT and CDR2 FYEKMQ come from the germline V gene (reference sequence). V was clipped by 0 bases and J by 2 bases, with 8 bases between them. The CDR3 has 14 residues. DNA for the CDR3: TGTGCCAGCAGCTTAGGGCAGGTAACCTACGAGCAGTACTTC. Encoded protein: CASSLGQVTYEQYF.

The chain is built from TRBV10-3 and TRBJ2-7; a weak D match, TRBD1 (7 bases). Per germline, CDR1 ENHRY and CDR2 SYGVKD. V was pared by 3 bases and J by 2 bases, with 11 bases between. This CDR3 comprises 14 residues. CDR3 residues: CAISDAGQTYEQYF. CDR3 in DNA: TGTGCCATCAGTGATGCGGGACAGACCTACGAGCAGTACTTC.